This T cell receptor beta chain was recorded in a study of shared clonotypes between healthy human individuals. Overall study findings and caveats: Genetic and exposure-history diversity was limited by the few donors. Memory subsets generally showed lower estimated richness than naive subsets.

In replicate PCRs of sorted subsets, approximately 190 ng DNA, about 29,000 T cell genomes, was used. Profiling relied on immunoSEQ multiplex PCR, and the TCRdb table lists in-frame clones only, not all of them. The repertoire consists of around 990,000 clones, with roughly 80% occurring once and the leading ten covering roughly 0.83%. Healthy and HIV-negative, the adult donors had no recent acute infections or vaccinations. The CDR3 consists of 14 residues. The germline V and J ends were trimmed by 4 bases and 5 bases, with 14 bases remaining between them. Per germline, CDR1 SNHLY and CDR2 FYNNEI. To note about this clone: Its cognate antigen is unknown.

The receptor was derived from a young man in good health. Some clones in this sample may be carry-over from other donors' samples. The material sequenced was memory CD4+ T cells from PBMCs. Noted subset: CD45RA-negative fraction. The rearrangement uses TRBV2 and TRBJ2-5; either TRBD1 or TRBD2 may supply D (6 bases each). The CDR3 spells CASSVLGGQETQYF. CDR3 nucleotides: TGTGCCAGCAGTGTACTTGGGGGGCAGGAGACCCAGTACTTC.